This entry lists 17 T cell receptor beta chains sequenced from one sample in a study of CD8 T cells in ankylosing spondylitis (dated by TCRdb to about 2017). Broad study findings and their caveats: A TCR beta motif made up of seven or eight highly homologous amino acid variants appeared to be characteristic of blood from ankylosing spondylitis patients.

The library was generated by 5' RACE. Sequencer: Illumina HiSeq 2500. The public sequencing data were trimmed at Q25 with fastp and processed into clonotypes with MiXCR by TCRdb, which kept only in-frame beta chains. Merged by CDR3 protein, the rows form single entries marked with the most common genes and DNA. Here the sample has about 220,000 distinct CDR3 sequences; approximately 7.3% occur a single time. Of the sample, 12% to 15% is held by the ten largest clones. Their antigens are not known. Sequencing input: blood, either unsorted or a sorted T cell fraction (not recorded which). These receptors were obtained from a male donor with ankylosing spondylitis.

V usage is TRBV7-9 and J usage is TRBJ2-7, with 7 nucleotides matching TRBD1. V was clipped by 10 bases and J by 4 bases; unmatched bases: 13. Per the germline V gene, CDR1 is SEHNR and CDR2 is FQNEAQ (reference sequence). The CDR3 spans 14 residues. The CDR3 loop reads CATASGQDPYEQYF. The CDR3 DNA sequence: TGTGCCACCGCAAGCGGACAGGACCCTTACGAGCAGTACTTC.

Notes on this clonotype: This sequence may be a read error, since a much larger clone differs from it by one base. Without the conserved terminal phenylalanine or tryptophan, this CDR3 likely stems from a read error. This sequence joins TRBV18 and TRBJ2-7; either TRBD1 or TRBD2 may fit D (5 bases each). CDR1 is KGHSH, CDR2 LQKENI, per germline. This CDR3 is 14 amino acids long. V was shortened by 1 base and J by 2 bases, with 9 bases between the two germline ends. The CDR3 spells CASSPRDGTYEQYL. The CDR3 coding sequence is TGTGCCAGCTCACCACGGGACGGGACCTACGAGCAGTACCTC.

In this sample, this clonotype turned up many times. The chain has TRBV7-6 and TRBJ2-4; D gene uncertain. This CDR3 spans 15 amino acids. Per germline, CDR1 SGHVS and CDR2 FNYEAQ. V was cut by 0 bases and J by 2 bases, with 8 bases left in between. The DNA of the CDR3 is TGTGCCAGCAGCTTAGCTCGAGGACCCAAAAACATTCAGTACTTC. It codes for CASSLARGPKNIQYF.

In this sample, this clonotype turned up many times. The chain employs TRBV9 and TRBJ1-4; D is possibly TRBD1 (5 bases). Per the germline V gene, CDR1 is SGDLS and CDR2 is YYNGEE. The CDR3 sequence is 15 residues long. V gave up 2 bases and J gave up 10 bases, with 18 bases separating them. The CDR3 region has the DNA TGTGCCAGCAGCGTGGACCGGGGCGTCGGAGGAAAACTGTTTTTT. Protein: CASSVDRGVGGKLFF.

This clonotype was detected many times. The CDR3 DNA reads TGCAGTGCTAGGGGATCCAACGAGCAGCACACTGAAGCTTTCTTT. This translates into CSARGSNEQHTEAFF. The J gene is TRBJ1-1, the V gene TRBV20-1; no reliable D call. CDR1 and CDR2 from the germline V gene are DFQATT and SNEGSKA (reference sequence). Trimming stripped 3 bases from V and 3 bases from J, with 17 bases between. CDR3 length equals 15 residues.

The rearrangement joins TRBV11-2 to TRBJ2-4; D is possibly TRBD1 or TRBD2 (5 bases each). V lost 5 bases and J lost 0, with 20 bases in between. Germline assignment: CDR1 SGHAT and CDR2 FQNNGV. CDR3 length equals 18 residues. As DNA, the CDR3 is TGTGCCAGCAGCCTCAACCGGGACCCCATTCTAGCCAAAAACATTCAGTACTTC. Translating it yields CASSLNRDPILAKNIQYF.

The sample holds many counts of this clonotype. This rearrangement joins TRBV12-3 or TRBV12-4 to TRBJ2-5; D possibly corresponds to TRBD2 (7 bases). Trimming stripped 7 bases from V and 5 bases from J, with 14 bases between. This CDR3 is 13 amino acids long. The CDR3 is CASTLGGRETQYF. The CDR3 nucleotides are TGTGCCAGCACTCTCGGGGGGCGCGAGACCCAGTACTTC.

This clonotype came up a few times. The chain is built from TRBV12-3 or TRBV12-4 and TRBJ1-5; maybe TRBD1 (5 bases). The CDR3 length is 13 residues. The V and J ends lost 3 bases and 10 bases respectively, with 13 bases between them. CDR3 bases: TGTGCCAGCAGTTTTTTTTTCGGGGACCCCCAGCATTTT. Its translation: CASSFFFGDPQHF.

This clonotype was recorded a few times. This CDR3 is CASSVNLAGGTDTQYF. As DNA, the CDR3 is TGTGCCAGCAGCGTAAATCTAGCGGGGGGGACAGATACGCAGTATTTT. This rearrangement joins TRBV11-2 to TRBJ2-3; 12 bases fit TRBD2. The CDR3 consists of 16 residues. The ends lost 5 bases at V and 3 bases at J; junction bases unmatched: 6. Germline values: CDR1 SGHAT, CDR2 FQNNGV.

This clonotype was observed at least ten times. CDR3 nucleotide sequence: TGTGCCAGCGGCATTGCGGGCGGGATCAATGAGCAGTTCTTC. The encoded protein is CASGIAGGINEQFF. This chain joins TRBV27 and TRBJ2-1, with D possibly TRBD2 on 6 matching bases. CDR1 is MNHEY and CDR2 is SMNVEV in the germline V gene (reference sequence). This CDR3 spans 14 amino acids. The ends were cut back, 8 bases at V and 6 bases at J, with 17 bases in the middle.

Ten or more counts support this clonotype. The chain uses TRBV29-1 and TRBJ1-2; 7 positions agree with TRBD1. There are 14 residues in the CDR3. V was clipped by 2 bases and J by 6 bases; unmatched bases: 9. Germline V gene lookup returns CDR1 SQVTM and CDR2 ANQGSEA. The CDR3 loop reads CSVERKGAEDGYTF. The CDR3 nucleotides are TGCAGCGTTGAAAGGAAGGGGGCAGAAGATGGCTACACCTTC.

This clonotype came up many times. The chain couples TRBV7-9 to TRBJ2-7, with D hard to call. The length of the CDR3 is 11 residues. Per the germline V gene, CDR1 is SEHNR and CDR2 is FQNEAQ (reference sequence). The ends were cut back, 3 bases at V and 5 bases at J, with 5 bases in the middle. The CDR3 protein is CASSFGHEQYF. Here the CDR3 DNA reads TGTGCCAGCAGCTTCGGACACGAGCAGTACTTC.

To note about this clonotype: A much larger clone lies a single base off, so this may be a read error. The CDR3 does not close with the conserved phenylalanine or tryptophan, likely indicating a read error. J is TRBJ2-7 and V is TRBV13; D is tentatively TRBD1 or TRBD2 (5 bases each). The CDR3 runs to 15 residues. V shed 5 bases and J shed 5 bases, with 19 bases lying between them. Germline V gene data show CDR1 as PRHDT and CDR2 as FYEKMQ (reference sequence). The CDR3, as DNA: TGTGCCAGCAGCGCCGACGGGACGGGTAACCACGAGCAGTACCTC. It translates to CASSADGTGNHEQYL.

This clonotype showed up just a few times. V gene TRBV21-1 combines with J gene TRBJ2-1; the DNA was not used to check the table's D call, TRBD1. TRBV21-1 counts as a pseudogene. The CDR3 is made up of 15 amino acids. CDR3 bases: TGTGCCAGCAGCAAAGGAACGACAGCCTACAATGAGCAGTTCTTC. It specifies CASSKGTTAYNEQFF.

This clonotype was found many times. The chain links TRBV4-1 to TRBJ2-7, with D unclear. V was shortened by 0 bases and J by 6 bases, with 12 bases between the two germline ends. Germline V lookup: CDR1 MGHRA, CDR2 YSYEKL. The CDR3 spans 14 residues. The CDR3 DNA sequence: TGCGCCAGCAGCCAAGATCGAAGCAGGCCCGAGCAGTACTTC. It specifies CASSQDRSRPEQYF.

This clonotype was observed at least ten times. The gene calls are TRBV7-2 and TRBJ2-7; D could derive from TRBD1 or TRBD2 (6 bases each). Between the trimmed V and J ends, which lost 4 bases and 3 bases, there was a span of 16 bases. This CDR3 comprises 15 residues. The V gene's germline CDR1 is SGHTA and CDR2 FQGNSA. The CDR3 spells CASSYSRGLGYEQYF. For the CDR3, the DNA is TGTGCCAGCAGCTATAGCCGGGGGCTAGGCTACGAGCAGTACTTC.

This clonotype occurred many times. V usage is TRBV5-1 and J usage is TRBJ1-1; 7 bases are a match to TRBD1. Unmatched junction bases numbered 13, after V lost 3 bases and J lost 11 bases. Germline CDR1 reads SGHRS; CDR2 reads YFSETQ. The CDR3 runs to 14 residues. CDR3 region: CASSYRQGDLEAFF. CDR3 coding DNA: TGCGCCAGCAGCTATCGACAGGGAGATTTAGAGGCTTTCTTT.